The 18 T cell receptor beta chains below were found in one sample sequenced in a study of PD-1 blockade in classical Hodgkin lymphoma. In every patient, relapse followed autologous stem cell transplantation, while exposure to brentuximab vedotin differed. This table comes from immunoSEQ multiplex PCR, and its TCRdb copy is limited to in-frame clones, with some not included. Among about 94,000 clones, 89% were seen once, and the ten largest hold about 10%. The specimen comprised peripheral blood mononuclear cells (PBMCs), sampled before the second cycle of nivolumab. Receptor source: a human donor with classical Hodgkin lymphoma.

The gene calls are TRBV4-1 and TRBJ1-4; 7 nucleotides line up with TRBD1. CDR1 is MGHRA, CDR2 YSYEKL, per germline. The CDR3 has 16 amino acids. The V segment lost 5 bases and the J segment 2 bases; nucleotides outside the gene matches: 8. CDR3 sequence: CASSAQGPVTNEKLFF. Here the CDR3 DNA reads TGCGCCAGCAGCGCACAGGGGCCGGTTACTAATGAAAAACTGTTTTTT.

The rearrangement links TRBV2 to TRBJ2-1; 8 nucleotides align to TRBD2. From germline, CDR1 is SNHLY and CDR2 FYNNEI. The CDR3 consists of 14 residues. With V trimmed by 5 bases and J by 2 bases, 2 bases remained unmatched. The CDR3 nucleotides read TGTGCCAGCAGTCTAGCGGGTCCCTACAATGAGCAGTTCTTC. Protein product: CASSLAGPYNEQFF.

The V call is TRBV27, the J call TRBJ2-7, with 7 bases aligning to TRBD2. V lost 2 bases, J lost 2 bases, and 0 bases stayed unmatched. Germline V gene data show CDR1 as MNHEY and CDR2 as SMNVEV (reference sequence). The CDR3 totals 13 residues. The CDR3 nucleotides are TGTGCCAGCAGTTTAGCGGGAGCCTACGAGCAGTACTTC. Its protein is CASSLAGAYEQYF.

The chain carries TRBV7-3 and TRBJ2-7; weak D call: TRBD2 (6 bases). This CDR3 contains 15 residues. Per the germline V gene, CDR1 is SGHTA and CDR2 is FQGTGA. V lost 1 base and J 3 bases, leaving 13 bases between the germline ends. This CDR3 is CASSLIPGTVYEQYF. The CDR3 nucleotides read TGTGCCAGCAGCTTAATTCCCGGGACTGTCTACGAGCAGTACTTC.

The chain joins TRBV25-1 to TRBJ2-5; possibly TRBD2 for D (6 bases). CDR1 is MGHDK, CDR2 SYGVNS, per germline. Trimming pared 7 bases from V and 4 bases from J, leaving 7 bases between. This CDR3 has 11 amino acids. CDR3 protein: CASNGGETQYF. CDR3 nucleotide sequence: TGTGCCAGCAACGGGGGAGAGACCCAGTACTTC.

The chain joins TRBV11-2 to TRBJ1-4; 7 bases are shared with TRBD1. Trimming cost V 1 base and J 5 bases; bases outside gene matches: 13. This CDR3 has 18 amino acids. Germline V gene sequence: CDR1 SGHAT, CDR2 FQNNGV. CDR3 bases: TGTGCCAGCAGCTTAGCATGGCGACAGGGACGTACAAATGAAAAACTGTTTTTT. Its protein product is CASSLAWRQGRTNEKLFF.

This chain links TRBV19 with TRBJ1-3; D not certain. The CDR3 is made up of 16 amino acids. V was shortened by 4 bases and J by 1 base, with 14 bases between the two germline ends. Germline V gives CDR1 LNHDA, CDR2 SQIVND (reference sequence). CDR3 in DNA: TGTGCCAGTAGTACCTCACGGATGAATTCTGGAAACACCATATATTTT. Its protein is CASSTSRMNSGNTIYF.

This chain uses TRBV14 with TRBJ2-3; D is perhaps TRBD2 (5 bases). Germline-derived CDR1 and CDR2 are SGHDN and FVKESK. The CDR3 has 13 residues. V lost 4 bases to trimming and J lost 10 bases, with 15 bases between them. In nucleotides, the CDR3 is TGTGCCAGCAGCCCAGGAATGATGGAGGCGCAGTATTTT. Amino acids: CASSPGMMEAQYF.

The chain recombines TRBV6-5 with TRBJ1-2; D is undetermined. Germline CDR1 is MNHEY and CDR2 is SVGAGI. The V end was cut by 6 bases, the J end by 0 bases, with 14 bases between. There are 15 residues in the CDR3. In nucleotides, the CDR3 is TGTGCCAGCAGAGTGGAAGCACGTCCTAACTATGGCTACACCTTC. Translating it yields CASRVEARPNYGYTF.

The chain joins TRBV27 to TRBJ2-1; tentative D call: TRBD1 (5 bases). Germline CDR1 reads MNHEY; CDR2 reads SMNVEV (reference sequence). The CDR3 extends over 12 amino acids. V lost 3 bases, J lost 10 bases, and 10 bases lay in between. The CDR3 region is CASSFWGSEQFF. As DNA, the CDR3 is TGTGCCAGCAGTTTCTGGGGCAGCGAGCAGTTCTTC.

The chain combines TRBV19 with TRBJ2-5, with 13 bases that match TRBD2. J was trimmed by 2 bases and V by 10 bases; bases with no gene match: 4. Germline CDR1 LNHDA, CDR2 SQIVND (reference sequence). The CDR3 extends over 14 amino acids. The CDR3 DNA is TGTGCCACTTCGGGACTAGCGGGACAAGAGACCCAGTACTTC. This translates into CATSGLAGQETQYF.

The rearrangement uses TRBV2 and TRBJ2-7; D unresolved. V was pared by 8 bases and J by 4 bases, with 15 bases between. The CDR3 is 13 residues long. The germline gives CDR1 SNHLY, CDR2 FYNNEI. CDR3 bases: TGTGCCAGCGTCCAGTCGGTCGGGTACGAGCAGTACTTC. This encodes CASVQSVGYEQYF.

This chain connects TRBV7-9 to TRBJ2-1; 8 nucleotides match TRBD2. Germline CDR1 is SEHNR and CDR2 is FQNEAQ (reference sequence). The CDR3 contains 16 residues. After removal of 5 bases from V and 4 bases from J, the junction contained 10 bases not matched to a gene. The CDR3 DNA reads TGTGCCAGCAGCCCGTCAACTAGCGGAGCTTACAATGAGCAGTTCTTC. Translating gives CASSPSTSGAYNEQFF.

The CDR3 coding sequence is TGCGCCAGCAGCTTGGAAGGGTTTCTAGCCAAAAACATTCAGTACTTC. As protein: CASSLEGFLAKNIQYF. The rearrangement joins TRBV5-1 to TRBJ2-4, with D uncertain. The CDR3 runs 16 residues. V lost 0 bases, J lost 0 bases, and 10 bases lay in between. Germline CDR1 SGHRS, CDR2 YFSETQ.

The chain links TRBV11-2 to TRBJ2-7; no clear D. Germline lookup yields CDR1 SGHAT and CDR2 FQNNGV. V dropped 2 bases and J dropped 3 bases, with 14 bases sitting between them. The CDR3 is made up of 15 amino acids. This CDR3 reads CASSLYRTDGYEQYF. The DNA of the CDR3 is TGTGCCAGCAGCTTATATAGAACAGATGGCTACGAGCAGTACTTC.

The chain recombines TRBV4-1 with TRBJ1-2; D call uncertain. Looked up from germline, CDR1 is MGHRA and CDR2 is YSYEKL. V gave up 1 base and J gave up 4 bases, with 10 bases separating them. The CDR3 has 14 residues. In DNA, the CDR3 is TGCGCCAGCAGCCAAGGGGGTGGAGGCTATGGCTACACCTTC. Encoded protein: CASSQGGGGYGYTF.

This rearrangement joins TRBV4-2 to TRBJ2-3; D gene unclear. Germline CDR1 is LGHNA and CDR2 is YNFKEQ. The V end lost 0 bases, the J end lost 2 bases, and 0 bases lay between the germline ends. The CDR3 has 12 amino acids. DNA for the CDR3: TGTGCCAGCAGCCAAGACACAGATACGCAGTATTTT. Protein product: CASSQDTDTQYF.

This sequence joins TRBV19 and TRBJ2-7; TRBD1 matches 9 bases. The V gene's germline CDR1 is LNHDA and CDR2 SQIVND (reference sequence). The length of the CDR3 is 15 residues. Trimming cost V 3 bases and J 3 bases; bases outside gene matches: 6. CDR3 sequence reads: CASSIGAGQGYEQYF. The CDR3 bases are TGTGCCAGTAGTATTGGGGCGGGACAGGGCTACGAGCAGTACTTC.